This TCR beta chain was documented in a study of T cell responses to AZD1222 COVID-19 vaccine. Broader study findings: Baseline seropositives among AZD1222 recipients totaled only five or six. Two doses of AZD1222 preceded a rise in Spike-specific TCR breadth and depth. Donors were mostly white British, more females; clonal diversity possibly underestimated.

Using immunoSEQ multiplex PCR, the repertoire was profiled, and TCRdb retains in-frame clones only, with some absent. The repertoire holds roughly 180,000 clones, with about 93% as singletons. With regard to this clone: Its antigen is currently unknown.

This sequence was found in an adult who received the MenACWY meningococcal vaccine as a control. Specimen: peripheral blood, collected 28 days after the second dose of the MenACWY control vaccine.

CDR3 bases: TGTGCCAGCTCACCAACGACAGGGGGTAGCCAAGAGACCCAGTACTTC. It is translated as CASSPTTGGSQETQYF. The chain recombines TRBV18 with TRBJ2-5; 9 nucleotides agree with TRBD1. Germline V CDR1 and CDR2: KGHSH, LQKENI. The CDR3 length is 16 residues. The junction had 5 bases not matched to a gene; V was cut back by 2 bases and J by 1 base.